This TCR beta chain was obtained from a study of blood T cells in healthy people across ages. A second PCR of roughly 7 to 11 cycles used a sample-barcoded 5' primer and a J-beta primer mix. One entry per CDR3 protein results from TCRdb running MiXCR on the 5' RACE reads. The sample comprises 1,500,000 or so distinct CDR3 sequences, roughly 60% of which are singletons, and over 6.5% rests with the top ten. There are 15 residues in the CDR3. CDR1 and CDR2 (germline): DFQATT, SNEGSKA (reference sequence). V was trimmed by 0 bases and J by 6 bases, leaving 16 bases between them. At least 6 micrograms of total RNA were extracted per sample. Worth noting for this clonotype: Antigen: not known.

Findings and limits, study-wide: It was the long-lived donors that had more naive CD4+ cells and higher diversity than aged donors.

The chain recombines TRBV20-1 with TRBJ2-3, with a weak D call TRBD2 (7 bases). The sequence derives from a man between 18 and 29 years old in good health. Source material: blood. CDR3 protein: CSARDEGGPGDTQYF. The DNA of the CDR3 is TGCAGTGCTAGAGATGAGGGGGGGCCGGGGGATACGCAGTATTTT.